The clone carrying this T cell receptor beta chain has a count of ten or more. Its antigen is not known. Stated time point: sample taken at primary tumor resection. The study sequenced unsorted whole RNA from tumor, nontumor lung or frozen PBMC. This record belongs to a study of spatial heterogeneity in lung cancer. General study results and limits: For expanded intratumoral alpha and beta TCRs, counts tracked tumor mutation counts. Expanded TCRs that were ubiquitous or regional had counts tracking ubiquitous and regional nonsynonymous mutations, respectively.

TCRdb re-derived calls from the 5' RACE reads in MiXCR, one entry per CDR3 protein. Of some 7,000 distinct CDR3 sequences listed, around 7% were seen once; the top ten hold approximately 12%. Germline assignment: CDR1 DFQATT and CDR2 SNEGSKA (reference sequence). The V end was cut by 1 base, the J end by 11 bases, with 25 bases between. CDR3 length equals 16 residues. The starting material was lung tumor tissue, obtained at surgery. This sequence was found in a male donor with early-stage non-small cell lung cancer. The chain joins TRBV20-1 to TRBJ2-3; D gene unclear. As DNA, the CDR3 is TGCAGTGCTAGAGCTGTGGGCAGTAACTCTGCATGGGGGCAGTATTTT. It specifies CSARAVGSNSAWGQYF.